The T cell receptor (beta chain) under discussion was sequenced for a study of blood T cell repertoires in COVID-19 (dated by TCRdb to the early 2020s). Regarding the research as a whole: Samples covering the acute and convalescent phases of COVID-19 were provided by collaborators in the United States, Italy and Spain. The prospective study material was composed of cDNA or gDNA derived from T cells, B-cell-depleted T cells, or PBMCs. Subjects who had been exposed to COVID-19, were actively infected with it, or had recovered from it provided the deeply sampled blood TCRbeta repertoires that made up the dataset. A freely available public database, intended as a resource for researchers studying the immune response to SARS-CoV-2, is where the repertoires were released. Samples were obtained from the ongoing ImmuneRACE study (first 160 participants) and from 1,200 or so subjects provided by 6 global collaborators. A de-identified subject ID, COVID-19 status, age in years and sex were almost always included in the sample metadata. Where available, HLA class I and class II types were taken from metadata supplied by the sample provider and were not determined by assay-based typing.

The collaborating institutions used their own protocols to collect whole blood in K2EDTA tubes. Collaborator samples were shipped for TCRbeta analysis as frozen whole blood, isolated PBMCs, or DNA extracted from either sample type. From cysteine to phenylalanine, the CDR3 is 13 amino acids long. Only CDR3 DNA is held: 39 bases, read in frame from base 1. The germline V gene encodes CDR1 SQVTM and CDR2 ANQGSEA. Trimming accounts for 5 bases at V and 1 base at J, while the number of junction bases matched to no gene is 2. What the authors observed across the whole study: How much clinical and demographic metadata was included differed by source and by participant, and the metadata was provided uncurated.

This clone was counted only a few times. Its antigen is currently not known. Base-call qualities are not available, and no considerably larger clone is one nucleotide away. TCRbeta CDR3 regions were amplified from genomic DNA by means of the immunoSEQ Assay, a bias-controlled multiplex PCR. On the authors' methods: Nucleated cell counts per sample were estimated from amplification of reference gene primers within the assay. Sequence reads were collapsed and filtered to measure the absolute abundance of every unique TCRbeta CDR3 rearrangement. For each sample, productive Simpson clonality was calculated as the square root of Simpson's diversity index across productive rearrangements. Held by TCRdb, this immuneACCESS table contains in-frame sequences only and omits some clones. Under half of the omission traces to an unresolved V gene where checked; the cause of the rest is unknown. The V and J calls and clone size were taken over from that table, and D and trimming were inferred from the DNA. The sample contains about 90,000 clones, approximately 86% of them found a single time. The ten biggest clones cover over 1.5% of the sample.

The sequenced sample was peripheral blood. The chain is assembled from TRBV29-1 and TRBJ1-5; 7 bases in the junction line up with TRBD1. The sequence came from an elderly man with acute or convalescent COVID-19. The DNA reads as follows: TGCAGCGTTTCACAGGGGAGCAATCAGCCCCAGCATTTT. This codes for CSVSQGSNQPQHF.